These T cell receptor beta chains were read from a single sample in a study of technical replicates of blood from several donors. Data came from immunoSEQ multiplex PCR; TCRdb stores just in-frame clones and leaves some out. The sample has 65,000 to 95,000 clones, around 93% seen once; the top ten hold 0.25%. Sequencing was performed on T cells isolated from PBMCs. The source of these receptors is a human donor in good health. CDR3s include the opening cysteine and the closing phenylalanine or tryptophan. Each record gives: J gene, V gene, clone size, D gene, CDR3 protein, CDR3 DNA. A D gene is named only where the DNA matches it firmly. Clone size is stated in some rows and not others, as once, few, many or a class when expanded.

TRBJ1-6 TRBV9 - - CASSARSSYNSPLHF TGTGCCAGCAGCGCCCGGAGCTCCTATAATTCACCCCTCCACTTT
TRBJ2-7 TRBV10-2 - TRBD2 CASSPGLAGEQYF TGCGCCAGCAGTCCGGGACTAGCGGGCGAGCAGTACTTC
TRBJ1-4 TRBV30 few - CASTDSEKLFF TGTGCCTCTACGGACAGTGAAAAACTGTTTTTT
TRBJ2-7 TRBV28 - TRBD1 CASSLTGVVGYEQYF TGTGCCAGCAGTTTAACAGGGGTGGTTGGATACGAGCAGTACTTC
TRBJ2-4 TRBV2 - - CASQGFRAKNIQYF TGTGCCAGCCAGGGGTTTAGGGCCAAAAACATTCAGTACTTC
TRBJ2-7 TRBV5-6 - TRBD1 CASSGKGQRYYEQYF TGTGCCAGCAGCGGCAAGGGACAGAGATACTACGAGCAGTACTTC
TRBJ2-7 TRBV19 - - CASSGAGAGLGEQYF TGTGCCAGTAGTGGCGCAGGCGCTGGGTTGGGCGAGCAGTACTTC
TRBJ2-7 TRBV9 - - CASSPRGTNYEQYF TGTGCCAGCAGCCCTAGGGGGACCAACTACGAGCAGTACTTC
TRBJ2-5 TRBV2 once - CASSLDSQETQYF TGTGCCAGCAGTTTAGACAGCCAAGAGACCCAGTACTTC
TRBJ2-3 TRBV19 once - CASSGDLFLQYF TGTGCCAGTAGTGGGGACTTATTTTTGCAGTATTTT
TRBJ2-7 TRBV19 - TRBD2 CASSLAGGPYSTYEQYF TGTGCCAGTAGTCTCGCGGGAGGGCCTTACTCGACCTACGAGCAGTACTTC